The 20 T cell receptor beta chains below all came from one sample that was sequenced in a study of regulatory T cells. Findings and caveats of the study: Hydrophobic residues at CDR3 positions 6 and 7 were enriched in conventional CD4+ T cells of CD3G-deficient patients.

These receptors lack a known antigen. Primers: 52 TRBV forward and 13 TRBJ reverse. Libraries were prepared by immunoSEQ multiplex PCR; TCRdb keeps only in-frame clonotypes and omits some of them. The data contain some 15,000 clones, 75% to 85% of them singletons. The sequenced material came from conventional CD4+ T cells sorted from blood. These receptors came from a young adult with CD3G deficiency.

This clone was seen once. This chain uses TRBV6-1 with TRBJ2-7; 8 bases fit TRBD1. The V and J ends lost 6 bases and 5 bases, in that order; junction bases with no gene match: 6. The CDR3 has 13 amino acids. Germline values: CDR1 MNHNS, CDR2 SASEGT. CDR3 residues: CASSRTGNNEQYF. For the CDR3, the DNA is TGTGCCAGCAGCCGGACAGGGAACAACGAGCAGTACTTC.

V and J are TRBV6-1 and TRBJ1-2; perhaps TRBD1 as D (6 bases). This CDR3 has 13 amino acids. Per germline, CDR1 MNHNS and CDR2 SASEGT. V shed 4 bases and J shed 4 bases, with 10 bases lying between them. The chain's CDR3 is CASSGTAIYGYTF. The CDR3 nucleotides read TGTGCCAGCAGTGGGACAGCAATCTATGGCTACACCTTC.

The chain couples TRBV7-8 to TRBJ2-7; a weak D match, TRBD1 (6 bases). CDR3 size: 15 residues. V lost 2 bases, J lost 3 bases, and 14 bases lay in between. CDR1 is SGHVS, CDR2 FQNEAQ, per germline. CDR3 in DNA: TGTGCCAGCAGCTTACAGGGGCTACCGCACTACGAGCAGTACTTC. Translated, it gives CASSLQGLPHYEQYF. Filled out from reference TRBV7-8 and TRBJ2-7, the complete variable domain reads GAGVSQSPRYKVAKRGQDVALRCDPISGHVSLFWYQQALGQGPEFLTYFQNEAQLDKSGLPSDRFFAERPEGSVSTLKIQRTQQEDSAVYLCASSLQGLPHYEQYFGPGTRLTVT.

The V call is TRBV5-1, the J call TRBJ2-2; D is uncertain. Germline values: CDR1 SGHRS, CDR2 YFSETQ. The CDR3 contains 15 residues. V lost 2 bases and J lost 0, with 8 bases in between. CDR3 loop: CASSFGPANTGELFF. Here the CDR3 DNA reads TGCGCCAGCAGCTTTGGACCCGCGAACACCGGGGAGCTGTTTTTT.

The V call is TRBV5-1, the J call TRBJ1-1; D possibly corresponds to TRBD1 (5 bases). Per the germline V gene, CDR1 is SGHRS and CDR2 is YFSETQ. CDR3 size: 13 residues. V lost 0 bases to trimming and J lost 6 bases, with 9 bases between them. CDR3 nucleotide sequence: TGCGCCAGCAGCTTGGAGGGGAGGGCTGAAGCTTTCTTT. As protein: CASSLEGRAEAFF.

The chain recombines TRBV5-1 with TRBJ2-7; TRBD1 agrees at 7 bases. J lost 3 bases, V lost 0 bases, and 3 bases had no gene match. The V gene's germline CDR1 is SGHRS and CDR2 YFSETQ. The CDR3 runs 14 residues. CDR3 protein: CASSLGGQSYEQYF. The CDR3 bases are TGCGCCAGCAGCTTGGGGGGACAGAGCTACGAGCAGTACTTC.

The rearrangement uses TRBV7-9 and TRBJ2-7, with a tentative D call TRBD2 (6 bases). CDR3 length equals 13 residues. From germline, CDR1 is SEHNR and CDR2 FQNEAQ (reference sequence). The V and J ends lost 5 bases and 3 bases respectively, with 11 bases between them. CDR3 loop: CASSRGSGYEQYF. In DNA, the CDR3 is TGTGCCAGCAGCCGGGGGTCAGGCTACGAGCAGTACTTC.

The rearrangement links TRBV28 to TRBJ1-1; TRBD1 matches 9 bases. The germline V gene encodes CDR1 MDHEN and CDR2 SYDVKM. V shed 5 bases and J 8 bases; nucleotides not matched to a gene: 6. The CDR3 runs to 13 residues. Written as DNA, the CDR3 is TGTGCCAGCAGTACAAGGACAGGGGCGGAAGCTTTCTTT. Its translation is CASSTRTGAEAFF.

CDR3: CASSLHRTGKAFF. Here the CDR3 DNA reads TGTGCCAGCAGCTTACACCGGACAGGGAAAGCTTTCTTT. The rearrangement links TRBV7-9 to TRBJ1-1; TRBD1 matches 8 bases. The CDR3 sequence is 13 residues long. Trimming removed 2 bases from V and 9 bases from J; junction bases left unmatched: 5. The germline gives CDR1 SEHNR, CDR2 FQNEAQ (reference sequence).

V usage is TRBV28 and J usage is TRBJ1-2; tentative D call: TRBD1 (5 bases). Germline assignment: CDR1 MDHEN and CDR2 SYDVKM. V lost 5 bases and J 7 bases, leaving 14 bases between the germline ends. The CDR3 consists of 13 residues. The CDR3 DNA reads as TGTGCCAGCAGTGCCCTCGGGGGGTTTGGCTACACCTTC. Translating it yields CASSALGGFGYTF.

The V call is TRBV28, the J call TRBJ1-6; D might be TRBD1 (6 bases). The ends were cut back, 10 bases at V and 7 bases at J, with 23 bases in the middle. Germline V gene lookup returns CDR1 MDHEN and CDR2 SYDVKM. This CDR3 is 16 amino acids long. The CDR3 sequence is CATKGSRGTGNSPLHF. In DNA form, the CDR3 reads TGTGCCACCAAAGGTAGCAGGGGAACAGGGAATTCACCCCTCCACTTT.

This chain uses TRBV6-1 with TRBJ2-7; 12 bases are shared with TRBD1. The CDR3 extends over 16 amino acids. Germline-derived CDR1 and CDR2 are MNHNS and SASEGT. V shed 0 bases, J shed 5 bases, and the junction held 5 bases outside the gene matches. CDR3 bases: TGTGCCAGCAGTGAAGCCCGAGGGACAGGGGGCAACGAGCAGTACTTC. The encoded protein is CASSEARGTGGNEQYF.

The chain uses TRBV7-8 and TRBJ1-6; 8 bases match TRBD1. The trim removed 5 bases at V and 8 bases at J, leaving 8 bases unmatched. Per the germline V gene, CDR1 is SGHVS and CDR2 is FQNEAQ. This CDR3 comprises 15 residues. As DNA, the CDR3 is TGTGCCAGCAGCCTGGGGACAGGAGATTATTCACCCCTCCACTTT. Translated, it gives CASSLGTGDYSPLHF.

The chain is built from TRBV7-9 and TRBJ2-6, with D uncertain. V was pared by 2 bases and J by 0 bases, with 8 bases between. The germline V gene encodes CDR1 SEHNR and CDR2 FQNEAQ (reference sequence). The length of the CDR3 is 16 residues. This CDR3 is CASSLRPSSGANVLTF. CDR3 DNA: TGTGCCAGCAGCTTAAGGCCAAGCTCTGGGGCCAACGTCCTGACTTTC.

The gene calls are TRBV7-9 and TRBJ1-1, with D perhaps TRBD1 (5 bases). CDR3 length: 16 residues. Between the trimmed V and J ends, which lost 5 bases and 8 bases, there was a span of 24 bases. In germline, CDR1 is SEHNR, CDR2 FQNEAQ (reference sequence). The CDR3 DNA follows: TGTGCCAGCAGCCAACCTAAACCTGGGGGACGCTGGGAAGCTTTCTTT. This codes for CASSQPKPGGRWEAFF.

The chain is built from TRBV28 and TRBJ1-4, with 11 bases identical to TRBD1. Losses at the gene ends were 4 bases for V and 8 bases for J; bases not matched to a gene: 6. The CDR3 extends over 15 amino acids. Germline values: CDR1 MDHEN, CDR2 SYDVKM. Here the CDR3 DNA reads TGTGCCAGCAGTTCACGGACAGGGGGCGTAGAAAAACTGTTTTTT. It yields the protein CASSSRTGGVEKLFF.

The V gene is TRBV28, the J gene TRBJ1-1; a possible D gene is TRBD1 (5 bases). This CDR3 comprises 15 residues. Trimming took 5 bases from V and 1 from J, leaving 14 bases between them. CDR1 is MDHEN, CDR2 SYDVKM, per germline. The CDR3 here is CASSGAGWGNTEAFF. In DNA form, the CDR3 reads TGTGCCAGCAGTGGGGCAGGGTGGGGGAACACTGAAGCTTTCTTT.

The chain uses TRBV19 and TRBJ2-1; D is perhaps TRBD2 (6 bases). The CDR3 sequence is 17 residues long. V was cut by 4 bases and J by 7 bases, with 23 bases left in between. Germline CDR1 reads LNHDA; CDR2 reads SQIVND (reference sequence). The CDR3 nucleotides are TGTGCCAGTAGTAAAAGAATGGCGGGTCTTGGAGGGAATGAGCAGTTCTTC. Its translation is CASSKRMAGLGGNEQFF.

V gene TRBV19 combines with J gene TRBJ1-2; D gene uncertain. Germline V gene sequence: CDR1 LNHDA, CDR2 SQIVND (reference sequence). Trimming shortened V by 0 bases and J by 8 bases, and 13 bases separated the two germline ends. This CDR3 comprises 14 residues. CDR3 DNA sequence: TGTGCCAGTAGTATAGATGTAGGAGTAGGAGGCTACACCTTC. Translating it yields CASSIDVGVGGYTF.

The CDR3 nucleotides are TGCGCCAGCAAGGTCGGGATAAACTCTGGGGCCAACGTCCTGACTTTC. Translation: CASKVGINSGANVLTF. The rearrangement joins TRBV5-1 to TRBJ2-6; TRBD2 might be the D (5 bases). Trimming shortened V by 6 bases and J by 0 bases, and 13 bases separated the two germline ends. There are 16 residues in the CDR3. Germline values: CDR1 SGHRS, CDR2 YFSETQ.